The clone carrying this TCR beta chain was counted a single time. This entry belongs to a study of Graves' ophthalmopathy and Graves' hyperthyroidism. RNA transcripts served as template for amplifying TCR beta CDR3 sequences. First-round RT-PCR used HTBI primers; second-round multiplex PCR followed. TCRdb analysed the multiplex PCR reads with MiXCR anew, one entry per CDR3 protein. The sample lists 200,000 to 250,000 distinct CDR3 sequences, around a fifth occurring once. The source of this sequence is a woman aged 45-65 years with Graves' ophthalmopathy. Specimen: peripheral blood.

The CDR3 DNA reads TGTGCCAGCAGAAGAGACAGTACGGGCAATCAGCCCCAGCATTTT. Its protein is CASRRDSTGNQPQHF. The rearrangement joins TRBV28 to TRBJ1-5, with a tentative D call TRBD1 (5 bases). The germline V gene has CDR1 MDHEN and CDR2 SYDVKM. The CDR3 runs 15 residues. Trimming removed 6 bases at V and 2 bases at J, with 14 bases between.